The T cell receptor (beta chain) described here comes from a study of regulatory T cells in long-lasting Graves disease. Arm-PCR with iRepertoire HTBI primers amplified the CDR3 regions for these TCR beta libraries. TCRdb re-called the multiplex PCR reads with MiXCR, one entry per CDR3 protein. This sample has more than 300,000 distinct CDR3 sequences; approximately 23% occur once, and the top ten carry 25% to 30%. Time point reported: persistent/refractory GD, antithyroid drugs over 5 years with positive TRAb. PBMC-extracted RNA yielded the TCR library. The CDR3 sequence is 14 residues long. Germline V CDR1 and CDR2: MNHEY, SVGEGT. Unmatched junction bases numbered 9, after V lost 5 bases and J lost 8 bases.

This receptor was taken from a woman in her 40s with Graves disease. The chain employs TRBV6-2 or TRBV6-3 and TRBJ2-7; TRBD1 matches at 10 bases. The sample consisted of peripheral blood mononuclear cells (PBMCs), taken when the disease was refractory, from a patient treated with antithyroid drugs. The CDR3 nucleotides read TGTGCCAGCAGTCAACCGGGACAGGGGAGCAAGCAGTACTTC. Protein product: CASSQPGQGSKQYF.